Each of the 29 T cell receptor beta chains below was sequenced from the same sample in a study of T cell responses to AZD1222 COVID-19 vaccine. Some clones are missing from TCRdb's copy, which holds only in-frame ones; the method was immunoSEQ multiplex PCR. The table records approximately 140,000 clones, approximately 90% of them present only once. This sample comprised peripheral blood, obtained on day 0 of AZD1222 vaccination. Receptor source: an adult in good health.

The chain links TRBV7-9 to TRBJ2-5; D perhaps matches TRBD2 (5 bases). The CDR3 consists of 15 residues. The V end was cut by 5 bases, the J end by 5 bases, with 18 bases between. CDR1 and CDR2 (germline): SEHNR, FQNEAQ (reference sequence). This CDR3 reads CASSPLGGPRETQYF. CDR3 coding DNA: TGTGCCAGCAGCCCCCTGGGCGGGCCTAGGGAGACCCAGTACTTC.

The chain links TRBV19 to TRBJ1-1; D may be TRBD1 (6 bases). The CDR3 extends over 14 amino acids. Trimming took 5 bases from V and 2 from J, leaving 12 bases between them. Per germline, CDR1 LNHDA and CDR2 SQIVND (reference sequence). CDR3 region: CASSLGAGNTEAFF. The CDR3 nucleotides read TGTGCCAGTAGTTTGGGGGCGGGTAACACTGAAGCTTTCTTT.

The chain has TRBV9 and TRBJ2-1; 14 positions agree with TRBD2. After removal of 0 bases from V and 9 bases from J, the junction contained 2 bases not matched to a gene. Germline values: CDR1 SGDLS, CDR2 YYNGEE. The CDR3 runs to 15 residues. CDR3 in DNA: TGTGCCAGCAGCGTAGAGGGACTAGCGGGGGCTGAGCAGTTCTTC. Translation gives CASSVEGLAGAEQFF.

The rearrangement uses TRBV28 and TRBJ1-1; D might be TRBD1 (5 bases). Germline assignment: CDR1 MDHEN and CDR2 SYDVKM. Trimming took 6 bases from V and 4 from J, leaving 15 bases between them. This CDR3 contains 14 residues. In nucleotides, the CDR3 is TGTGCCAGCAGCCTCGCAGGGAGGAGCACTGAAGCTTTCTTT. Translated: CASSLAGRSTEAFF.

V usage is TRBV30 and J usage is TRBJ2-7; 7 nucleotides agree with TRBD2. CDR1 GTSNPN and CDR2 SVGIG come from the germline V gene (reference sequence). The CDR3 spans 14 residues. With 3 bases clipped from V and 2 bases from J, the junction kept 7 bases outside the gene matches. The CDR3 DNA sequence: TGTGCCTGGAGGACGACGGGAGGACCCTACGAGCAGTACTTC. Protein: CAWRTTGGPYEQYF.

The chain employs TRBV5-4 and TRBJ1-2, with 9 bases that match TRBD1. V dropped 6 bases and J dropped 2; count of bases not matched to a gene: 8. Germline CDR1 reads SGHNT; CDR2 reads YYREEE (reference sequence). This CDR3 comprises 15 residues. This chain's CDR3 is CASTDRQGGNYGYTF. CDR3 nucleotides: TGTGCCAGCACCGATAGACAGGGGGGAAACTATGGCTACACCTTC. The variable domain in full, completed from reference TRBV5-4 and TRBJ1-2, reads ETGVTQSPTHLIKTRGQQVTLRCSSQSGHNTVSWYQQALGQGPQFIFQYYREEENGRGNFPPRFSGLQFPNYSSELNVNALELDDSALYLCASTDRQGGNYGYTFGSGTRLTVV.

The V gene is TRBV7-9, the J gene TRBJ2-7; no firm D call. With 1 base removed from V and 2 bases from J, the gap between germline ends came to 12 bases. The CDR3 runs to 15 residues. Germline CDR1 is SEHNR and CDR2 is FQNEAQ (reference sequence). CDR3 protein: CASSLVGIFAYEQYF. CDR3 sequence (DNA): TGTGCCAGCAGCTTAGTGGGGATCTTCGCCTACGAGCAGTACTTC.

V is TRBV24-1 and J is TRBJ2-7; no clear D gene. The CDR3 runs to 11 residues. V was pared by 1 base and J by 6 bases, with 3 bases between. Germline loops: CDR1 KGHDR, CDR2 SFDVKD. The CDR3 loop reads CATSDFSEQYF. As DNA, the CDR3 is TGTGCCACCAGTGATTTCAGCGAGCAGTACTTC.

The chain links TRBV2 to TRBJ2-7; maybe TRBD1 (5 bases). The CDR3 is made up of 14 amino acids. Trimming cost V 3 bases and J 7 bases, with 16 bases left between them. The germline gives CDR1 SNHLY, CDR2 FYNNEI. The CDR3 spells CASSDGHSNNEQYF. CDR3 DNA: TGTGCCAGCAGTGACGGACACTCAAATAATGAGCAGTACTTC.

This clone was counted a few times. This chain links TRBV7-8 with TRBJ2-2; 7 bases map to TRBD1. Germline V gene sequence: CDR1 SGHVS, CDR2 FQNEAQ. V trimming: 3 bases; J trimming: 7 bases; junction bases outside the gene matches: 11. This CDR3 comprises 16 residues. This chain's CDR3 is CASSFAERGLGGELFF. Here the CDR3 DNA reads TGTGCCAGCAGCTTCGCGGAAAGGGGGCTGGGCGGGGAGCTGTTTTTT.

The chain recombines TRBV10-2 with TRBJ1-1; 8 nucleotides agree with TRBD1. The CDR3 is 16 amino acids. From germline, CDR1 is WSHSY and CDR2 SAAADI. Losses at the gene ends were 3 bases for V and 2 bases for J; bases not matched to a gene: 8. This CDR3 reads CASSELAGQENTEAFF. The CDR3 region has the DNA TGCGCCAGCAGTGAACTAGCGGGACAGGAAAACACTGAAGCTTTCTTT.

This chain uses TRBV20-1 with TRBJ2-3, with 11 bases aligning to TRBD2. Germline CDR1 and CDR2: DFQATT and SNEGSKA (reference sequence). The CDR3 has 15 amino acids. V trimming: 6 bases; J trimming: 2 bases; junction bases outside the gene matches: 7. CDR3 in amino acids: CSASRLAGPTDTQYF. The CDR3 bases are TGCAGTGCCAGTAGACTAGCGGGGCCCACAGATACGCAGTATTTT.

This clone appeared a few times. This chain uses TRBV7-2 with TRBJ2-1; D ambiguous. Per germline, CDR1 SGHTA and CDR2 FQGNSA. Trimming took 1 base from V and 12 from J, leaving 16 bases between them. The CDR3 totals 14 residues. The DNA for the CDR3 is TGTGCCAGCAGCTTAGATTTAGGTGTCGCACGGCAGTTCTTC. Its translation: CASSLDLGVARQFF. Using reference TRBV7-2 and TRBJ2-1 for the parts outside the CDR3, the full variable domain is GAGVSQSPSNKVTEKGKDVELRCDPISGHTALYWYRQSLGQGLEFLIYFQGNSAPDKSGLPSDRFSAERTGGSVSTLTIQRTQQEDSAVYLCASSLDLGVARQFFGPGTRLTVL.

The V call is TRBV7-6, the J call TRBJ1-4; D may be TRBD1 (6 bases). The CDR3 is 14 residues long. V lost 6 bases and J lost 4, with 12 bases in between. Germline loops: CDR1 SGHVS, CDR2 FNYEAQ. CDR3: CASSSDRDNEKLFF. The CDR3 nucleotides are TGTGCCAGCAGTTCGGACAGAGATAATGAAAAACTGTTTTTT.

The CDR3 DNA reads TGTGCCAGCAGCTTAAGTGCGGGGGCTGGGGCCAACGTCCTGACTTTC. Translation gives CASSLSAGAGANVLTF. This chain links TRBV7-2 with TRBJ2-6; TRBD2 matches 7 bases. CDR1 SGHTA and CDR2 FQGNSA come from the germline V gene. The CDR3 spans 16 residues. V lost 2 bases and J lost 2; bases outside the gene matches: 3.

V and J are TRBV15 and TRBJ2-2, with no clear D. Germline CDR1 reads LNHNV; CDR2 reads YYDKDF (reference sequence). The CDR3 runs to 17 residues. V lost 4 bases and J 6 bases, leaving 21 bases between the germline ends. The chain's CDR3 is CATSKKPAASGPGELFF. The DNA of the CDR3 is TGTGCCACCAGCAAAAAACCGGCGGCTTCAGGCCCCGGGGAGCTGTTTTTT.

This chain uses TRBV12-3 or TRBV12-4 with TRBJ1-2, with D unresolved. V shed 6 bases and J shed 2 bases, with 4 bases lying between them. The CDR3 covers 11 residues. The CDR3 region is CASSRNYGYTF. CDR3 nucleotides: TGTGCCAGCAGCAGGAACTATGGCTACACCTTC.

The chain uses TRBV28 and TRBJ1-3, with a tentative D call TRBD1 (5 bases). Trimming left V 10 bases short and J 4 bases short, with 20 bases between. The CDR3 loop spans 15 amino acids. Germline assignment: CDR1 MDHEN and CDR2 SYDVKM. CDR3 region: CATLLRGISGNTIYF. As DNA, the CDR3 is TGTGCCACCCTACTACGGGGGATTTCGGGAAACACCATATATTTT.

The rearrangement joins TRBV11-1 to TRBJ1-3; a weak D match, TRBD1 (6 bases). In germline, CDR1 is SGHAT, CDR2 FQDESV (reference sequence). The CDR3 loop spans 14 amino acids. The V end was cut by 4 bases, the J end by 4 bases, with 11 bases between. The CDR3 loop is CASSSHRDGNTIYF. CDR3 sequence (DNA): TGTGCCAGCAGCTCTCACAGGGACGGAAACACCATATATTTT. The full variable domain, completed using reference TRBV11-1 and TRBJ1-3, is EAEVAQSPRYKITEKSQAVAFWCDPISGHATLYWYRQILGQGPELLVQFQDESVVDDSQLPKDRFSAERLKGVDSTLKIQPAELGDSAMYLCASSSHRDGNTIYFGEGSWLTVV.

The chain recombines TRBV6-4 with TRBJ2-1, with 9 bases lining up with TRBD2. V lost 1 base, J lost 6 bases, and 13 bases stayed unmatched. Germline CDR1 reads MRHNA; CDR2 reads SNTAGT. The CDR3 spans 18 residues. As DNA, the CDR3 is TGTGCCAGCAGTGACTTCCCGATAGCGGGAGTCTCTGGCAATGAGCAGTTCTTC. The encoded protein is CASSDFPIAGVSGNEQFF.

This chain uses TRBV11-2 with TRBJ2-3; D is unclear. CDR3 length equals 16 residues. Trimming left V 2 bases short and J 0 bases short, with 12 bases between. Looked up from germline, CDR1 is SGHAT and CDR2 is FQNNGV. CDR3 in amino acids: CASSLRHSTSTDTQYF. The CDR3 bases are TGTGCCAGCAGCTTAAGGCATTCGACTAGCACAGATACGCAGTATTTT.

The chain recombines TRBV2 with TRBJ1-6; 10 bases are shared with TRBD1. Per germline, CDR1 SNHLY and CDR2 FYNNEI. This CDR3 is 14 amino acids long. J gave up 8 bases and V 4 bases, and 2 bases lay outside the gene matches. CDR3 sequence: CASSGTGGDSPLHF. The CDR3 DNA is TGTGCCAGCAGTGGGACAGGGGGTGATTCACCCCTCCACTTT.

The rearrangement joins TRBV19 to TRBJ1-5; TRBD1 aligns across 7 bases. Germline CDR1 is LNHDA and CDR2 is SQIVND (reference sequence). Trimming removed 5 bases from V and 7 bases from J; junction bases left unmatched: 8. This CDR3 comprises 14 residues. CDR3: CASSPQGGGQPQHF. CDR3 DNA: TGTGCCAGTAGTCCCCAGGGGGGAGGACAGCCCCAGCATTTT.

The V call is TRBV19, the J call TRBJ2-2, with D perhaps being TRBD1 or TRBD2 (6 bases each). Trimming cost V 3 bases and J 5 bases, with 16 bases left between them. Germline values: CDR1 LNHDA, CDR2 SQIVND (reference sequence). The CDR3 has 16 residues. The CDR3 spells CASSITPGAGTGELFF. CDR3 in DNA: TGTGCCAGTAGTATCACACCAGGGGCGGGGACCGGGGAGCTGTTTTTT.

V gene TRBV18 combines with J gene TRBJ1-1; no firm D call. V lost 2 bases, J lost 7 bases, and 11 bases lay in between. The CDR3 is 13 residues long. The germline V gene has CDR1 KGHSH and CDR2 LQKENI. The CDR3 is CASSPMAYGEAFF. DNA of the CDR3: TGTGCCAGCTCACCAATGGCGTATGGTGAAGCTTTCTTT. Full variable domain (missing parts from reference TRBV18 and TRBJ1-1): NAGVMQNPRHLVRRRGQEARLRCSPMKGHSHVYWYRQLPEEGLKFMVYLQKENIIDESGMPKERFSAEFPKEGPSILRIQQVVRGDSAAYFCASSPMAYGEAFFGQGTRLTVV.

The rearrangement uses TRBV3-1 (or the pseudogene TRBV3-2) and TRBJ1-5, with a tentative D call TRBD1 (6 bases). V was shortened by 3 bases and J by 6 bases, with 18 bases between the two germline ends. The CDR3 length is 16 residues. Looked up from germline, CDR1 is LGHDT and CDR2 is YNNKEL (reference sequence). Here the CDR3 reads CASSQGGRGTAQPQHF. The CDR3 DNA follows: TGTGCCAGCAGCCAGGGGGGAAGGGGGACGGCTCAGCCCCAGCATTTT.

The chain couples TRBV4-2 to TRBJ1-1; D ambiguous. CDR1 is LGHNA and CDR2 is YNFKEQ in the germline V gene. The CDR3 runs 16 residues. Trimming removed 1 base from V and 1 base from J, with 13 bases in between. The CDR3 loop is CASSQALGLTNTEAFF. The CDR3 nucleotides read TGTGCCAGCAGCCAAGCTTTAGGACTCACGAACACTGAAGCTTTCTTT.

This clone was seen a handful of times. Within the sample, other DNA sequences also encode this same CDR3. V usage is TRBV9 and J usage is TRBJ1-2; D is unresolved. This CDR3 contains 12 residues. The germline V gene has CDR1 SGDLS and CDR2 YYNGEE. The V end lost 0 bases, the J end lost 3 bases, and 3 bases lay between the germline ends. CDR3 sequence (DNA): TGTGCCAGCAGCGTAGGAGACTATGGCTACACCTTC. Residues: CASSVGDYGYTF. The full variable domain, its missing parts supplied by reference TRBV9 and TRBJ1-2, is DSGVTQTPKHLITATGQRVTLRCSPRSGDLSVYWYQQSLDQGLQFLIQYYNGEERAKGNILERFSAQQFPDLHSELNLSSLELGDSALYFCASSVGDYGYTFGSGTRLTVV.

This chain connects TRBV5-6 to TRBJ1-2; D perhaps matches TRBD1 (5 bases). CDR1 SGHDT and CDR2 YYEEEE come from the germline V gene. Trimming cost V 8 bases and J 1 base, with 12 bases left between them. The CDR3 consists of 13 residues. This CDR3 is CASAGNYNYGYTF. DNA for the CDR3: TGTGCCAGTGCAGGGAACTATAACTATGGCTACACCTTC.